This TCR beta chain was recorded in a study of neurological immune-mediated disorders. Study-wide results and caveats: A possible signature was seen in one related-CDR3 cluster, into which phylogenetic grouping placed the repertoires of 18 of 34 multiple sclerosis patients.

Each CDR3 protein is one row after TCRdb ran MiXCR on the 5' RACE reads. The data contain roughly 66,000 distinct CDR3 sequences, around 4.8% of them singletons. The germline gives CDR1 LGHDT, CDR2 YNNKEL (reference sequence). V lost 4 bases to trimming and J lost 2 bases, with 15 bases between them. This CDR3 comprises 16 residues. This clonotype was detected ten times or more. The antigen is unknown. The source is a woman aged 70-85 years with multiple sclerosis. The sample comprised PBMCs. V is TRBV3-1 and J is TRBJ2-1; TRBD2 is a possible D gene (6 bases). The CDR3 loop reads CASSRRGRTTYNEQFF. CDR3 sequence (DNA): TGTGCCAGCAGCCGTCGGGGGAGGACTACCTACAATGAGCAGTTCTTC.